The present TCR beta chain was sequenced within a study of beta chain features in type 1 diabetes. Regarding the study as a whole: Among patients, naive, central memory and Treg TCRB repertoires appeared more similar than among healthy donors.

Remarks on this clone: What it binds is not known.

Via CD45RO/CCR7/CD25/CD127/CD95/CD27, cells of the CD4+ naive, central memory, regulatory and stem cell-like memory subsets were sorted. Every bit of the isolated RNA underwent reverse transcription, so sequencing read expressed TCRB transcripts. Sequencing of naive, central memory and regulatory T cell samples gave an average of roughly 3.4 million reads. The table came from immunoSEQ multiplex PCR; TCRdb's copy has only in-frame clones and leaves some out. This table has about 240,000 clones, 25% to 30% appearing once. Germline V gene lookup returns CDR1 SGHTA and CDR2 FQGNSA. Unmatched junction bases numbered 6, after V lost 1 base and J lost 3 bases. The CDR3 has 15 residues.

The sequence was collected from a man aged 25-40 years in good health. Sequencing input: central memory CD4+ T cells from blood. The chain employs TRBV7-2 and TRBJ2-7, with 7 bases lining up with TRBD1. CDR3 residues: CASSLVGTDSYEQYF. The CDR3 DNA is TGTGCCAGCAGCTTAGTTGGGACAGACAGCTACGAGCAGTACTTC.